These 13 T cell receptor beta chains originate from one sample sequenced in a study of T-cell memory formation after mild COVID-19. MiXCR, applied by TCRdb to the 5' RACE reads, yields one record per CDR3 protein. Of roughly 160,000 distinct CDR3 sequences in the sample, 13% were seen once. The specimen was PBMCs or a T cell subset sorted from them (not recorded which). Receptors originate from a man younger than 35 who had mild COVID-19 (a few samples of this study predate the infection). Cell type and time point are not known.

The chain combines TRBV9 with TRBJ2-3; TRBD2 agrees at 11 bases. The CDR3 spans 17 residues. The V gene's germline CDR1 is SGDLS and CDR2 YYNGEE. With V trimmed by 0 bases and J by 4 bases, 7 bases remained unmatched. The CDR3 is CASSVAKTSGVADTQYF. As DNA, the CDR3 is TGTGCCAGCAGCGTAGCTAAGACTAGCGGGGTCGCAGATACGCAGTATTTT. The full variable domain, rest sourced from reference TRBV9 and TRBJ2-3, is DSGVTQTPKHLITATGQRVTLRCSPRSGDLSVYWYQQSLDQGLQFLIQYYNGEERAKGNILERFSAQQFPDLHSELNLSSLELGDSALYFCASSVAKTSGVADTQYFGPGTRLTVL.

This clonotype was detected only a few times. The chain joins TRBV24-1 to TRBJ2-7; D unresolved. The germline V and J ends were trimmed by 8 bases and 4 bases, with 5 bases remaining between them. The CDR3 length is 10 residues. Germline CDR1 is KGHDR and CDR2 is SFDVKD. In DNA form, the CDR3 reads TGTGCCACCACCCGTTACGAGCAGTACGTC. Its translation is CATTRYEQYV.

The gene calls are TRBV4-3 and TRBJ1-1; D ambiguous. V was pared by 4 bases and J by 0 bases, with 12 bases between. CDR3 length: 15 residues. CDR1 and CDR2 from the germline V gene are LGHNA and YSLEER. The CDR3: CASSRRAAVNTEAFF. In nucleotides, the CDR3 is TGCGCCAGCAGCCGTAGGGCTGCGGTGAACACTGAAGCTTTCTTT.

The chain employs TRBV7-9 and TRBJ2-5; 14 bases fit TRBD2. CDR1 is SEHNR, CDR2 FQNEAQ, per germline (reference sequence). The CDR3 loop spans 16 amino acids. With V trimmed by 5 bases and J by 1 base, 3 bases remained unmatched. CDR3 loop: CASSQGLAGVQETQYF. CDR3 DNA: TGTGCCAGCAGCCAGGGACTAGCGGGGGTCCAAGAGACCCAGTACTTC.

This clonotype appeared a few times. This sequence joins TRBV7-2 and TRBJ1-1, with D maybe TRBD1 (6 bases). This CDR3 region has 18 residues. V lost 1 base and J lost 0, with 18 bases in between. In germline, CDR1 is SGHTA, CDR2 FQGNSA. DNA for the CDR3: TGTGCCAGCAGCTTAGAGGGGGTCGGGCTAGGTATGAACACTGAAGCTTTCTTT. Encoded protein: CASSLEGVGLGMNTEAFF.

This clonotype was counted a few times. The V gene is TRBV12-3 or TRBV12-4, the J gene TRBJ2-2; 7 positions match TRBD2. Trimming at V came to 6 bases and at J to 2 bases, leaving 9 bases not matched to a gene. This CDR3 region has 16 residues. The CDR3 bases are TGTGCCAGCAGCCCGGCTGGGGGGGGAAACACCGGGGAGCTGTTTTTT. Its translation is CASSPAGGGNTGELFF.

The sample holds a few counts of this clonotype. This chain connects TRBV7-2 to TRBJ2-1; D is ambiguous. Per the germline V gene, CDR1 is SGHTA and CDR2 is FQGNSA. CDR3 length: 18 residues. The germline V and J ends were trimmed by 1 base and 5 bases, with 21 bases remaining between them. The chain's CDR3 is CASSLELVRALTDNEQFF. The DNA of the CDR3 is TGTGCCAGCAGCTTAGAATTGGTTCGAGCCCTTACAGACAATGAGCAGTTCTTC.

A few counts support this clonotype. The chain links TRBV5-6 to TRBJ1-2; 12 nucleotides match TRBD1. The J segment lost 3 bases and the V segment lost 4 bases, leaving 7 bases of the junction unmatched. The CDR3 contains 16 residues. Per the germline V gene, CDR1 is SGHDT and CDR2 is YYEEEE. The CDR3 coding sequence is TGTGCCAGCAGCCAGTCCGGGACAGGGGGCGACTATGGCTACACCTTC. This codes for CASSQSGTGGDYGYTF. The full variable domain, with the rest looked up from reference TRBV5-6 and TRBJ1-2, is DAGVTQSPTHLIKTRGQQVTLRCSPKSGHDTVSWYQQALGQGPQFIFQYYEEEERQRGNFPDRFSGHQFPNYSSELNVNALLLGDSALYLCASSQSGTGGDYGYTFGSGTRLTVV.

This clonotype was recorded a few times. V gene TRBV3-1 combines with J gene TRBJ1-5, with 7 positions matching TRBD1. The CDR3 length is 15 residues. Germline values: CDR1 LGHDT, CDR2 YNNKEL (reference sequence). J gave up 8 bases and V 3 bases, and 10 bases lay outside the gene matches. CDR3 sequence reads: CASSQWDSREEPQHF. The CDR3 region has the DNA TGTGCCAGCAGCCAGTGGGACAGCCGAGAAGAGCCCCAGCATTTT.

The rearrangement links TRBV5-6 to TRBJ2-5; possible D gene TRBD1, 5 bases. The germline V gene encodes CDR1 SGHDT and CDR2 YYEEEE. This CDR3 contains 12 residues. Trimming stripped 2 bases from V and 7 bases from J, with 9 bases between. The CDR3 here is CASSFSTGTQYF. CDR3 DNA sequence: TGTGCCAGCAGCTTCAGTACAGGGACCCAGTACTTC. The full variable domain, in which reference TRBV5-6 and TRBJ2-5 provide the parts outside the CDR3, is DAGVTQSPTHLIKTRGQQVTLRCSPKSGHDTVSWYQQALGQGPQFIFQYYEEEERQRGNFPDRFSGHQFPNYSSELNVNALLLGDSALYLCASSFSTGTQYFGPGTRLLVL.

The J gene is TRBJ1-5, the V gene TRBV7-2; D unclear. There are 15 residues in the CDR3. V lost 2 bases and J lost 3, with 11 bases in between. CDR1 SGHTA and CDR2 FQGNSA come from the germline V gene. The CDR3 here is CASSLSGRTNQPQHF. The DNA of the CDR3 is TGTGCCAGCAGCTTAAGTGGGCGGACCAATCAGCCCCAGCATTTT.

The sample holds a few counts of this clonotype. The CDR3 region is CASSPGPGEKDTQYF. CDR3 coding DNA: TGTGCCAGCAGCCCCGGGCCAGGGGAAAAAGATACGCAGTATTTT. The genes are TRBV4-2 and TRBJ2-3, with D perhaps matching TRBD1 (6 bases). The CDR3 is 15 residues long. Germline assignment: CDR1 LGHNA and CDR2 YNFKEQ. The ends were cut back, 4 bases at V and 5 bases at J, with 16 bases in the middle.

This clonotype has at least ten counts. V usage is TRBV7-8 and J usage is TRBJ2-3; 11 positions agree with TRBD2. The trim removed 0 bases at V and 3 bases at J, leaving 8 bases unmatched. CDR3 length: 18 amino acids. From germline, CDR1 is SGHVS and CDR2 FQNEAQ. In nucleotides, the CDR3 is TGTGCCAGCAGCTTAGCTAGCGGGGGGGGGTTAGGGACAGATACGCAGTATTTT. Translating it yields CASSLASGGGLGTDTQYF.